The rows below give T cell receptor beta chains drawn from one sample of a study of CD8 T cells in ankylosing spondylitis. TCRdb reanalysed the 5' RACE reads using MiXCR and keeps one entry per CDR3 protein. The data show around 130,000 distinct CDR3 sequences, roughly 7.3% seen once. Sequenced input: blood, either unsorted or a sorted T cell fraction (not recorded which). The receptors derive from a male donor with ankylosing spondylitis or in good health (not recorded which). CDR3s include the opening cysteine and the closing phenylalanine or tryptophan. Fields, in order: V gene, J gene, clone size, D gene, CDR3 protein, CDR3 DNA. A D gene is named only where the DNA matches it firmly. Only some rows state a clone size, as once, few, many or a class for expanded clones.

V gene: TRBV7-7; J gene: TRBJ2-7; clone size: many; D gene: .; CDR3 protein: CASSTAAGPYEQYF; CDR3 DNA: TGTGCTAGCAGCACGGCGGCAGGCCCCTACGAGCAGTACTTC
V gene: TRBV20-1; J gene: TRBJ2-1; clone size: many; D gene: .; CDR3 protein: CSARDGAKEFF; CDR3 DNA: TGCAGTGCTAGGGATGGGGCAAAGGAGTTCTTC
V gene: TRBV6-2/TRBV6-3; J gene: TRBJ2-1; clone size: many; D gene: .; CDR3 protein: CASTDGGHNEQFF; CDR3 DNA: TGTGCCAGCACCGACGGGGGACACAATGAGCAGTTCTTC
V gene: TRBV20-1; J gene: TRBJ2-1; clone size: few; D gene: TRBD2; CDR3 protein: CSAGTSGIYEQFF; CDR3 DNA: TGCAGTGCCGGGACTAGCGGGATCTATGAGCAGTTCTTC
V gene: TRBV6-2/TRBV6-3; J gene: TRBJ2-1; clone size: many; D gene: .; CDR3 protein: CASSRTGTLVDEQFF; CDR3 DNA: TGTGCCAGCAGCCGCACCGGGACTTTAGTCGATGAGCAGTTCTTC
V gene: TRBV10-3; J gene: TRBJ1-5; clone size: many; D gene: TRBD1; CDR3 protein: CAISDLQGGNQPQHF; CDR3 DNA: TGTGCCATCAGTGATCTACAGGGGGGCAATCAGCCCCAGCATTTT
V gene: TRBV29-1; J gene: TRBJ2-3; clone size: many; D gene: TRBD2; CDR3 protein: CSVGTSGRADTQYF; CDR3 DNA: TGCAGCGTGGGGACTAGCGGGAGAGCAGATACGCAGTATTTT
V gene: TRBV7-8; J gene: TRBJ1-1; clone size: many; D gene: .; CDR3 protein: CASSHIQGEAFF; CDR3 DNA: TGTGCCAGCAGCCACATACAGGGTGAAGCTTTCTTT
V gene: TRBV7-8; J gene: TRBJ1-5; clone size: .; D gene: .; CDR3 protein: CASSLKTDQPQHF; CDR3 DNA: TGTGCCAGCAGCCTAAAGACAGATCAGCCCCAGCATTTT
V gene: TRBV5-5; J gene: TRBJ2-5; clone size: many; D gene: .; CDR3 protein: CASSLSGIGETQYF; CDR3 DNA: TGTGCCAGCAGCTTGTCCGGGATTGGGGAGACCCAGTACTTC
V gene: TRBV5-1; J gene: TRBJ2-3; clone size: many; D gene: .; CDR3 protein: CASSGGLSTDTQYF; CDR3 DNA: TGCGCCAGCAGCGGAGGACTCTCCACAGATACGCAGTATTTT
V gene: TRBV5-1; J gene: TRBJ2-1; clone size: many; D gene: .; CDR3 protein: CASSLGRDEQFF; CDR3 DNA: TGCGCCAGCAGCTTGGGCAGGGATGAGCAGTTCTTC
V gene: TRBV20-1; J gene: TRBJ2-1; clone size: many; D gene: .; CDR3 protein: CSARGPPRSADSYNEQFF; CDR3 DNA: TGCAGTGCTAGAGGCCCTCCCAGGTCGGCCGACTCCTACAATGAGCAGTTCTTC
V gene: TRBV12-3/TRBV12-4; J gene: TRBJ2-7; clone size: many; D gene: TRBD1; CDR3 protein: CASSFGTGYEQYF; CDR3 DNA: TGTGCCAGCAGTTTCGGGACAGGATACGAGCAGTACTTC
V gene: TRBV5-1; J gene: TRBJ1-1; clone size: many; D gene: TRBD1; CDR3 protein: CASSLSAGGEAFF; CDR3 DNA: TGCGCCAGCAGCCTAAGTGCAGGGGGCGAAGCTTTCTTT
V gene: TRBV20-1; J gene: TRBJ2-3; clone size: many; D gene: TRBD2; CDR3 protein: CSASLRGGPDTQYF; CDR3 DNA: TGCAGTGCTAGCCTCCGGGGGGGTCCAGATACGCAGTATTTT
V gene: TRBV29-1; J gene: TRBJ2-1; clone size: many; D gene: .; CDR3 protein: CSFLRVGSYNEQFF; CDR3 DNA: TGCAGCTTCCTTCGAGTAGGGAGCTACAATGAGCAGTTCTTC